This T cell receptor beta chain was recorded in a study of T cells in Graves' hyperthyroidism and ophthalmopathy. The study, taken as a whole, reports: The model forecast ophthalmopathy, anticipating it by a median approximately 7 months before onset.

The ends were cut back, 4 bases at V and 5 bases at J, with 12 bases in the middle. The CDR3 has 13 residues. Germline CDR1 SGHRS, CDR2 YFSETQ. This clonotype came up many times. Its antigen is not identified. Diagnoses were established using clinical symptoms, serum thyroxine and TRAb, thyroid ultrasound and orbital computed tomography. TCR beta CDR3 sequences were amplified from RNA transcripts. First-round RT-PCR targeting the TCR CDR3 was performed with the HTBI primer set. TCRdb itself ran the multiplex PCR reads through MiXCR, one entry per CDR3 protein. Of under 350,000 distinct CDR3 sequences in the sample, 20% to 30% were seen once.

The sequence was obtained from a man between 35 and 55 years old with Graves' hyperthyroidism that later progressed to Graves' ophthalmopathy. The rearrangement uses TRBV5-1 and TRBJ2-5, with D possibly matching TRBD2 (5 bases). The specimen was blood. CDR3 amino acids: CASSADSSETQYF. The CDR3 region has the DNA TGCGCCAGCAGCGCGGACTCGTCGGAGACCCAGTACTTC.